Each of the 28 T cell receptor beta chains below was sequenced from the same sample in a study of blood T cell repertoires in COVID-19. Method: immunoSEQ multiplex PCR; TCRdb's copy keeps in-frame clones and lacks some. The sample has a few hundred thousand clones; less than 90% are singletons. Input material: peripheral blood. Receptors were obtained from a woman in her sixties or seventies with COVID-19, enrolled during active disease.

The chain couples TRBV7-3 to TRBJ2-3; tentatively, D is TRBD1 (6 bases). The CDR3 runs to 15 residues. Germline V gives CDR1 SGHTA, CDR2 FQGTGA. V lost 3 bases and J lost 0, with 10 bases in between. The CDR3 loop is CASSFGTSSTDTQYF. CDR3 nucleotide sequence: TGTGCCAGCAGCTTCGGGACATCTAGCACAGATACGCAGTATTTT.

The chain carries TRBV27 and TRBJ1-1, with 7 bases that match TRBD1. The CDR3 totals 11 residues. Losses at the gene ends were 7 bases for V and 6 bases for J; bases not matched to a gene: 2. The germline V gene encodes CDR1 MNHEY and CDR2 SMNVEV (reference sequence). The DNA for the CDR3 is TGTGCCAGCAAAGGGACAGCTGAAGCTTTCTTT. Translation: CASKGTAEAFF.

The rearrangement joins TRBV19 to TRBJ1-4; D call uncertain. V lost 6 bases to trimming and J lost 8 bases, with 7 bases between them. This CDR3 has 11 amino acids. Germline loops: CDR1 LNHDA, CDR2 SQIVND (reference sequence). The CDR3 reads CASSFGEKLFF. CDR3 nucleotide sequence: TGTGCCAGTAGCTTTGGCGAAAAACTGTTTTTT.

This clone was recorded only once. The chain has TRBV18 and TRBJ2-1, with D possibly TRBD1 on 6 matching bases. V lost 3 bases, J lost 4 bases, and 16 bases lay in between. The CDR3 length is 16 residues. Germline V gives CDR1 KGHSH, CDR2 LQKENI. CDR3 DNA sequence: TGTGCCAGCTCACCGGTGGGGGCCCCCATTTACAATGAGCAGTTCTTC. Residues: CASSPVGAPIYNEQFF.

A single count supports this clone. The chain carries TRBV10-3 and TRBJ2-3; D is possibly TRBD2 (6 bases). The V end lost 3 bases, the J end lost 6 bases, and 13 bases lay between the germline ends. The CDR3 is 14 amino acids. Per the germline V gene, CDR1 is ENHRY and CDR2 is SYGVKD. Here the CDR3 DNA reads TGTGCCATCAGTGAAGAGACTAGACCTGATACGCAGTATTTT. It codes for CAISEETRPDTQYF.

The chain employs TRBV19 and TRBJ1-1, with D possibly TRBD1 on 5 matching bases. The CDR3 is 13 amino acids. V was shortened by 9 bases and J by 5 bases, with 16 bases between the two germline ends. Germline V gives CDR1 LNHDA, CDR2 SQIVND (reference sequence). For the CDR3, the DNA is TGTGCCAGCAGCCCGGGGGTGAGGACTGAAGCTTTCTTT. This codes for CASSPGVRTEAFF. The variable domain in full, completed from reference TRBV19 and TRBJ1-1, reads DGGITQSPKYLFRKEGQNVTLSCEQNLNHDAMYWYRQDPGQGLRLIYYSQIVNDFQKGDIAEGYSVSREKKESFPLTVTSAQKNPTAFYLCASSPGVRTEAFFGQGTRLTVV.

This chain joins TRBV4-1 and TRBJ2-7; 10 positions match TRBD1. CDR3 length equals 17 residues. J lost 1 base, V lost 1 base, and 7 bases had no gene match. The V gene's germline CDR1 is MGHRA and CDR2 YSYEKL. Here the CDR3 DNA reads TGCGCCAGCAGCCAAGTATTTCTGGGACAGGGGTCCTACGAGCAGTACTTC. Residues: CASSQVFLGQGSYEQYF.

Only one count was recorded for this clone. The chain carries TRBV9 and TRBJ2-7; weak D call: TRBD1 (6 bases). The germline V gene has CDR1 SGDLS and CDR2 YYNGEE. This CDR3 contains 14 residues. V was clipped by 4 bases and J by 5 bases, with 16 bases between them. In nucleotides, the CDR3 is TGTGCCAGCAGCCCTCCACAGGGAATCCACGAGCAGTACTTC. Translating it yields CASSPPQGIHEQYF.

In regard to this clone: A much bigger clone sits one base away, suggesting this may be a read error. The sample contains more than one DNA sequence encoding this CDR3. This sequence joins TRBV19 and TRBJ1-5, with a possible D match to TRBD1 (6 bases). CDR1 and CDR2 (germline): LNHDA, SQIVND (reference sequence). V gave up 2 bases and J gave up 7 bases, with 18 bases separating them. The CDR3 totals 16 residues. CDR3 amino acids: CASSIKGRTRGQPQHF. DNA for the CDR3: TGTGCCAGTAGTATAAAGGGCAGGACAAGGGGGCAGCCCCAGCATTTT. Filled out from reference TRBV19 and TRBJ1-5, the complete variable domain reads DGGITQSPKYLFRKEGQNVTLSCEQNLNHDAMYWYRQDPGQGLRLIYYSQIVNDFQKGDIAEGYSVSREKKESFPLTVTSAQKNPTAFYLCASSIKGRTRGQPQHFGDGTRLSIL.

The table lists this clone with a count of one. The CDR3 protein is CASSLGTSYEQYF. The CDR3 DNA reads TGCGCCAGCAGCCTCGGGACTTCGTACGAGCAGTACTTC. This rearrangement joins TRBV10-2 to TRBJ2-7, with a weak D call TRBD2 (6 bases). This CDR3 is built from 13 residues. Germline V gene data show CDR1 as WSHSY and CDR2 as SAAADI. Trimming left V 6 bases short and J 4 bases short, with 13 bases between.

This chain links TRBV2 with TRBJ2-7; TRBD1 might be the D (7 bases). The CDR3 totals 13 residues. The V and J ends lost 9 bases and 0 bases respectively, with 12 bases between them. From germline, CDR1 is SNHLY and CDR2 FYNNEI. The CDR3 reads CASGGTASYEQYF. The CDR3 bases are TGTGCCAGTGGGGGGACAGCCTCCTACGAGCAGTACTTC.

V is TRBV27 and J is TRBJ1-5; TRBD1 might be the D (6 bases). This CDR3 spans 17 amino acids. Germline assignment: CDR1 MNHEY and CDR2 SMNVEV (reference sequence). The V and J ends lost 5 bases and 2 bases respectively, with 19 bases between them. CDR3 residues: CASSELYGGLGNQPQHF. In DNA, the CDR3 is TGTGCCAGCAGTGAGTTGTATGGGGGCCTGGGCAATCAGCCCCAGCATTTT.

The V gene is TRBV7-6, the J gene TRBJ2-2; TRBD2 might be the D (5 bases). The CDR3 covers 17 residues. The germline V and J ends were trimmed by 5 bases and 2 bases, with 18 bases remaining between them. CDR1 and CDR2 (germline): SGHVS, FNYEAQ. Here the CDR3 DNA reads TGTGCCAGCAGCGTTGGGAGTCTGGCAATTAACACCGGGGAGCTGTTTTTT. Residues: CASSVGSLAINTGELFF.

The J gene is TRBJ1-1, the V gene TRBV4-1; tentatively, D is TRBD1 (5 bases). The V gene lost 5 bases and the J gene lost 2 bases, with 12 bases spanning the gap. The CDR3 is made up of 14 amino acids. Germline CDR1 MGHRA, CDR2 YSYEKL. CDR3 amino acids: CASSEGLFNTEAFF. CDR3 bases: TGCGCCAGCAGCGAGGGACTCTTTAACACTGAAGCTTTCTTT.

V usage is TRBV18 and J usage is TRBJ1-5; maybe TRBD1 (6 bases). V lost 6 bases and J lost 3, with 12 bases in between. Germline CDR1 is KGHSH and CDR2 is LQKENI. The CDR3 runs to 14 residues. The CDR3 nucleotides are TGTGCCAGCTCGCACAGGGATGACAATCAGCCCCAGCATTTT. Its translation: CASSHRDDNQPQHF.

The genes are TRBV3-1 (or the pseudogene TRBV3-2) and TRBJ2-3, with TRBD2 matching 10 bases. The CDR3 is 17 amino acids. V gave up 3 bases and J gave up 4 bases; unmatched junction bases: 10. Germline V lookup: CDR1 LGHDT, CDR2 YNNKEL (reference sequence). CDR3 in amino acids: CASSQFLAGASADTQYF. The DNA of the CDR3 is TGTGCCAGCAGCCAGTTCCTAGCGGGGGCCTCGGCAGATACGCAGTATTTT.

A remark on this clone: The sample has other DNA sequences that encode this CDR3 too. CDR3 coding DNA: TGTGCCAGCAGCAGAGACATCAATCAGCCCCAGCATTTT. It is translated as CASSRDINQPQHF. The V call is TRBV12-3 or TRBV12-4, the J call TRBJ1-5, with unresolved D. This CDR3 has 13 amino acids. The germline V and J ends were trimmed by 6 bases and 3 bases, with 9 bases remaining between them.

The genes are TRBV18 and TRBJ2-5, with D uncertain. CDR1 and CDR2 from the germline V gene are KGHSH and LQKENI. The CDR3 spans 12 residues. Deletions cut 3 bases from V and 6 bases from J, with 8 bases between. CDR3: CASSPAGQTQYF. The CDR3, as DNA: TGTGCCAGCTCACCTGCTGGGCAGACCCAGTACTTC.

The chain links TRBV20-1 to TRBJ2-3, with D tentatively TRBD1 (5 bases). The CDR3 runs 10 residues. Deletions cut 3 bases from V and 10 bases from J, with 8 bases between. Germline-derived CDR1 and CDR2 are DFQATT and SNEGSKA (reference sequence). CDR3 nucleotides: TGCAGTGCTAGGCGCAGGGCGCAGTATTTT. It translates to CSARRRAQYF.

The genes are TRBV12-5 and TRBJ2-5, with 8 positions matching TRBD2. The V and J ends lost 2 bases and 5 bases, in that order; junction bases with no gene match: 7. The V gene's germline CDR1 is LGHNT and CDR2 FRNRAP. This CDR3 region has 15 residues. CDR3 coding DNA: TGTGCTAGTGGTTTGAAGAGCGGGAGAAGCGAGACCCAGTACTTC. Its translation is CASGLKSGRSETQYF.

The V and J genes are TRBV13 and TRBJ1-5; D might be TRBD1 (6 bases). The CDR3 is 14 residues long. V was trimmed by 5 bases and J by 0 bases, leaving 8 bases between them. In germline, CDR1 is PRHDT, CDR2 FYEKMQ (reference sequence). This chain's CDR3 is CASSPGVSNQPQHF. The DNA for the CDR3 is TGTGCCAGCAGCCCAGGGGTTAGCAATCAGCCCCAGCATTTT.

The rearrangement uses TRBV6-2 or TRBV6-3 and TRBJ2-5, with 11 bases aligning to TRBD2. The trim removed 6 bases at V and 3 bases at J, leaving 3 bases unmatched. The CDR3 spans 14 residues. Germline CDR1 is MNHEY and CDR2 is SVGEGT. CDR3 amino acids: CASSFSGGEETQYF. In DNA, the CDR3 is TGTGCCAGCAGCTTTAGCGGGGGGGAAGAGACCCAGTACTTC.

The V call is TRBV27, the J call TRBJ2-1; 8 bases line up with TRBD1. The ends lost 1 base at V and 4 bases at J; junction bases unmatched: 12. CDR3 length: 18 amino acids. Germline CDR1 is MNHEY and CDR2 is SMNVEV (reference sequence). CDR3: CASSLYPPQGARYNEQFF. In nucleotides, the CDR3 is TGTGCCAGCAGTTTATACCCGCCTCAGGGGGCGCGATACAATGAGCAGTTCTTC.

This clone was recorded only once. This chain joins TRBV12-3 or TRBV12-4 and TRBJ2-5, with D tentatively TRBD1 (6 bases). This CDR3 has 13 amino acids. V lost 2 bases to trimming and J lost 5 bases, with 9 bases between them. For the CDR3, the DNA is TGTGCCAGCAGTTTAAGTACAGGGGAGACCCAGTACTTC. Amino acid sequence: CASSLSTGETQYF.

This clone was counted a single time. J is TRBJ2-7 and V is TRBV29-1; 10 bases are shared with TRBD1. J lost 4 bases, V lost 7 bases, and 4 bases had no gene match. CDR3 length equals 12 residues. The germline gives CDR1 SQVTM, CDR2 ANQGSEA. CDR3 nucleotides: TGCAGCGCTTGGACAGGGGGGTACGAGCAGTACTTC. Protein: CSAWTGGYEQYF.

This rearrangement joins TRBV29-1 to TRBJ1-2, with 10 bases that match TRBD1. CDR3 length: 17 residues. V lost 1 base to trimming and J lost 2 bases; unmatched junction nucleotides: 10. Germline-derived CDR1 and CDR2 are SQVTM and ANQGSEA. The CDR3 is CSVEGPGGQGLNYGYTF. CDR3 in DNA: TGCAGCGTTGAAGGCCCGGGGGGACAGGGGTTAAACTATGGCTACACCTTC.

This CDR3 reads CATAPKTGKTDTQYF. The CDR3 DNA follows: TGTGCCACCGCCCCCAAAACAGGGAAGACAGATACGCAGTATTTT. The chain employs TRBV27 and TRBJ2-3; possibly TRBD1 for D (6 bases). CDR1 is MNHEY, CDR2 SMNVEV, per germline (reference sequence). CDR3 length equals 15 residues. Trimming stripped 10 bases from V and 3 bases from J, with 20 bases between.

This clone has a handful of counts. The rearrangement links TRBV5-4 to TRBJ2-2; 11 nucleotides agree with TRBD2. With 4 bases clipped from V and 4 bases from J, the junction kept 6 bases outside the gene matches. CDR3 size: 16 residues. Germline CDR1 SGHNT, CDR2 YYREEE (reference sequence). The CDR3: CASSRMTSGVTGELFF. CDR3 bases: TGTGCCAGCAGCCGGATGACTAGCGGGGTCACCGGGGAGCTGTTTTTT.